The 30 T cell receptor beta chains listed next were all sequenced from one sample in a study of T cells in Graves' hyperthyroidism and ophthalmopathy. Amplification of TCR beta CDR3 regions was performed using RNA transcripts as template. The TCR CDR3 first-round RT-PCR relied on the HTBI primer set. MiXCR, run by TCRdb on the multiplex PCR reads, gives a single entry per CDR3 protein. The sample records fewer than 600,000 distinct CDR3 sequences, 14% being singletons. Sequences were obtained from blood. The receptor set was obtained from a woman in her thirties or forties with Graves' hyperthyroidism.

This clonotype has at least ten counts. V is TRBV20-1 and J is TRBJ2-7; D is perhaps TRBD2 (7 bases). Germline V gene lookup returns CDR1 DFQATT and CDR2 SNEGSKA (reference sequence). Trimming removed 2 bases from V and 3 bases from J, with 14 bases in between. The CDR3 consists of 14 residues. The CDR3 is CSARLGGQLYEQYF. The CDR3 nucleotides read TGCAGTGCTAGATTGGGGGGGCAACTCTACGAGCAGTACTTC.

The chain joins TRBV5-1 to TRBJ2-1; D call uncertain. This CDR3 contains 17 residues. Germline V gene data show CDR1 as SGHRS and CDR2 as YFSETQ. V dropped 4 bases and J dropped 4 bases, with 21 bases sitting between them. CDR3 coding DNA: TGCGCCAGCAGCCAAGATCGCGGCCAACTTTCATACAATGAGCAGTTCTTC. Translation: CASSQDRGQLSYNEQFF.

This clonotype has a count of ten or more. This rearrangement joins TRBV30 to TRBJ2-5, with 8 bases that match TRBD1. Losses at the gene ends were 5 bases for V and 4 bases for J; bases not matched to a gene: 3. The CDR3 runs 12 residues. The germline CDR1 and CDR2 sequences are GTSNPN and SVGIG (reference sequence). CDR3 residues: CAWGTGGETQYF. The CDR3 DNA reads TGTGCCTGGGGAACAGGGGGAGAGACCCAGTACTTC.

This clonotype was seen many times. CDR3 residues: CASSLGGKPADTQYF. CDR3 sequence (DNA): TGCGCCAGCAGCTTAGGAGGGAAGCCGGCAGATACGCAGTATTTT. The chain recombines TRBV5-1 with TRBJ2-3; D is perhaps TRBD2 (6 bases). This CDR3 spans 15 amino acids. Trimming stripped 2 bases from V and 4 bases from J, with 14 bases between. CDR1 is SGHRS and CDR2 is YFSETQ in the germline V gene.

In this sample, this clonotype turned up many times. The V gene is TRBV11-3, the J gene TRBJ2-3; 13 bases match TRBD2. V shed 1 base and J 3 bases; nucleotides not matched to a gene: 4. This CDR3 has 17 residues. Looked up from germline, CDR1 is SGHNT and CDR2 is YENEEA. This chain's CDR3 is CASSLGTSGSPTDTQYF. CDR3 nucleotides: TGTGCCAGCAGCTTAGGGACTAGCGGGAGTCCGACAGATACGCAGTATTTT. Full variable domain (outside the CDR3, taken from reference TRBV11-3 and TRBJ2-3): EAGVVQSPRYKIIEKKQPVAFWCNPISGHNTLYWYLQNLGQGPELLIRYENEEAVDDSQLPKDRFSAERLKGVDSTLKIQPAELGDSAVYLCASSLGTSGSPTDTQYFGPGTRLTVL.

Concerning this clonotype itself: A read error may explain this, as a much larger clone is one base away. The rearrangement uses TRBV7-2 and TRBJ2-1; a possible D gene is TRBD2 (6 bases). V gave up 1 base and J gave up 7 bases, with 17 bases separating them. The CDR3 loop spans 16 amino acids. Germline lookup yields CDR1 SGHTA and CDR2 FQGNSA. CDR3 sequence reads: CASSLGGAGGKNEQFF. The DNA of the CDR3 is TGTGCCAGCAGCTTAGGTGGGGCTGGCGGGAAAAATGAGCAGTTCTTC.

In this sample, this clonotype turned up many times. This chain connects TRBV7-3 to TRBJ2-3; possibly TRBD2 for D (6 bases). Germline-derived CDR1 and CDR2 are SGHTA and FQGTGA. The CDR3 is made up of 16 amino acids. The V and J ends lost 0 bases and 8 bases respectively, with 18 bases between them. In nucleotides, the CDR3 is TGTGCCAGCAGCTTAACTGCGGGACTCGAGAGTGGTACGCAGTATTTT. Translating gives CASSLTAGLESGTQYF.

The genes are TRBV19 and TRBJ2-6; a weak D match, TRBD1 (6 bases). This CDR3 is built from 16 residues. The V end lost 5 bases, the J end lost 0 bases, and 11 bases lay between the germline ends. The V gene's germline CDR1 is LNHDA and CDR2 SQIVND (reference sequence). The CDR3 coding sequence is TGTGCCAGTAGTCCCCACAGGGTCTCTGGGGCCAACGTCCTGACTTTC. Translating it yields CASSPHRVSGANVLTF.

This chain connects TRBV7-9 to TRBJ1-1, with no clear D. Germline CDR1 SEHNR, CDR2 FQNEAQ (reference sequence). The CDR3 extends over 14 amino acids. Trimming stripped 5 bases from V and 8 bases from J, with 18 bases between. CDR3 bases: TGTGCCAGCAGCCCCCCCTTCGCGGTAACAGAAGCTTTCTTT. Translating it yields CASSPPFAVTEAFF.

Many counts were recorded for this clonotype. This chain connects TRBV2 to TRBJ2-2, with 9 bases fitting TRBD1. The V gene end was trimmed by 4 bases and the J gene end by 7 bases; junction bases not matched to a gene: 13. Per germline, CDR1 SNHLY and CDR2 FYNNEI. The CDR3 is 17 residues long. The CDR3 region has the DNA TGTGCCAGCAGTGGGGTCGGGGACAGGGCAGTGGACGGGGAGCTGTTTTTT. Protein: CASSGVGDRAVDGELFF.

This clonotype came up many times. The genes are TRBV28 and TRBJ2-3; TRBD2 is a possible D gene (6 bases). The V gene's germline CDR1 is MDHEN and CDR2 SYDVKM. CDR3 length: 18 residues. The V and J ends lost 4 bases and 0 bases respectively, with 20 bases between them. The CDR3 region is CASSSSGDFYSSTDTQYF. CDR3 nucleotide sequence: TGTGCCAGCAGTTCCAGTGGGGACTTCTACTCTAGCACAGATACGCAGTATTTT.

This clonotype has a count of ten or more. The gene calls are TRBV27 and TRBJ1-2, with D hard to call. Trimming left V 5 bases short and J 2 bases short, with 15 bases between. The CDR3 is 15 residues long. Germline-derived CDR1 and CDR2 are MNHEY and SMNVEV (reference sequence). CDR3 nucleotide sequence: TGTGCCAGCAGTCTCGGGGTGCCAACCAACTATGGCTACACCTTC. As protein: CASSLGVPTNYGYTF.

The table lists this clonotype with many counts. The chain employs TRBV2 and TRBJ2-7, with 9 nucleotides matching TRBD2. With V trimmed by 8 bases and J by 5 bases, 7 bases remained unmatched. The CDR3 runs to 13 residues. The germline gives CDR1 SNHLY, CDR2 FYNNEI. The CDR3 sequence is CASLSSGIHEQYF. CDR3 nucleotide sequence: TGTGCCAGCTTATCTAGCGGGATCCACGAGCAGTACTTC.

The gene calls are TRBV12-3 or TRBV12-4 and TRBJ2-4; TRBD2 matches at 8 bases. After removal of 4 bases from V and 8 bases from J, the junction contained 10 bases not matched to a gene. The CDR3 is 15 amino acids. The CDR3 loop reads CASSYSGGRSYIQYF. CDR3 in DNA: TGTGCCAGCAGTTATTCAGGCGGGAGGTCCTACATTCAGTACTTC.

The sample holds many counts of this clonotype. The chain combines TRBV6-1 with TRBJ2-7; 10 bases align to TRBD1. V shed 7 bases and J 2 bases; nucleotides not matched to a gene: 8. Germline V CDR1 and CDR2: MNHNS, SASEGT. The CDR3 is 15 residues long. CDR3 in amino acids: CASNTPGQGTYEQYF. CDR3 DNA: TGTGCCAGCAACACACCGGGACAGGGGACCTACGAGCAGTACTTC.

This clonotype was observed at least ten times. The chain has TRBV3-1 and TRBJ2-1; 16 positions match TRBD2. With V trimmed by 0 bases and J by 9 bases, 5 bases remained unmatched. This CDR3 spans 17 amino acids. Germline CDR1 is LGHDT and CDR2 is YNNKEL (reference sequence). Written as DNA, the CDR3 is TGTGCCAGCAGCCAAGAACCGGGACTAGCGGGAGGGATTGAGCAGTTCTTC. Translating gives CASSQEPGLAGGIEQFF.

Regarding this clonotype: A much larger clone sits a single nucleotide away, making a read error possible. The CDR3 sequence is CVITATVAGLRETQYF. DNA for the CDR3: TGTGTCATCACCGCTACGGTAGCGGGACTCCGTGAGACCCAGTACTTC. This rearrangement joins TRBV10-3 to TRBJ2-5; TRBD2 matches at 8 bases. CDR1 is ENHRY and CDR2 is SYGVKD in the germline V gene. The CDR3 length is 16 residues.

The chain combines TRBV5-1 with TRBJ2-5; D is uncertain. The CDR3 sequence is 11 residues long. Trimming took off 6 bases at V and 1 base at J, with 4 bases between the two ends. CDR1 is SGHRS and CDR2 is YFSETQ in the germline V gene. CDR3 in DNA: TGCGCCAGCACCCCCCAAGAGACCCAGTACTTC. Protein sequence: CASTPQETQYF.

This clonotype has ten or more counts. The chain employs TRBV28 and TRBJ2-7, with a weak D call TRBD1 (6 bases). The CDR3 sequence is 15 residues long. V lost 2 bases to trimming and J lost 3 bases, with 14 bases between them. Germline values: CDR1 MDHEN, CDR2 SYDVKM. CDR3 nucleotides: TGTGCCAGCAGTTTACGGGACATTGGGAACTACGAGCAGTACTTC. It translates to CASSLRDIGNYEQYF.

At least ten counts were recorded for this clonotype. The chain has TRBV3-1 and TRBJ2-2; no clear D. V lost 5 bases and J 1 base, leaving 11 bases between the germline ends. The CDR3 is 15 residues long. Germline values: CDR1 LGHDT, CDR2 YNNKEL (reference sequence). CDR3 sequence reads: CASSWDYQNTGELFF. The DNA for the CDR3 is TGTGCCAGCAGCTGGGATTATCAGAACACCGGGGAGCTGTTTTTT.

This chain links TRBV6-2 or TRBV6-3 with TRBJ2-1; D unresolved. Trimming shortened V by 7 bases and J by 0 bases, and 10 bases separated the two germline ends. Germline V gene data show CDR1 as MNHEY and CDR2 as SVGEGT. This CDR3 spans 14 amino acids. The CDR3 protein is CASNEAISYNEQFF. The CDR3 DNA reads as TGTGCCAGCAACGAGGCTATCTCCTACAATGAGCAGTTCTTC.

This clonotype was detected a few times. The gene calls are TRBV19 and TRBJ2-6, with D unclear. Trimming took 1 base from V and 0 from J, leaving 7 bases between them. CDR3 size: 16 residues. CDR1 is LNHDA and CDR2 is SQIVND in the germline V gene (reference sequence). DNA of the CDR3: TGTGCCAGTAGTATAGGGGTTCTCTCTGGGGCCAACGTCCTGACTTTC. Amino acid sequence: CASSIGVLSGANVLTF.

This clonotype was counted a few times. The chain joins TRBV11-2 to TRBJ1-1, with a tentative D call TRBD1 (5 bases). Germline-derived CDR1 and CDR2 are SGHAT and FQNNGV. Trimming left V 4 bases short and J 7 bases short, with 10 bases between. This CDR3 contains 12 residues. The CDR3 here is CASSSQGSEAFF. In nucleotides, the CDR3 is TGTGCCAGCAGCTCGCAGGGTAGTGAAGCTTTCTTT.

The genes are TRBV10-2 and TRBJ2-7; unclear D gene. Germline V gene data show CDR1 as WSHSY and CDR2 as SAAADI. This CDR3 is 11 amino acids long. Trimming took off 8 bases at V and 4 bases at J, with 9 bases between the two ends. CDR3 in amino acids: CASGAQYEQYF. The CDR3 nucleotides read TGCGCCAGCGGCGCCCAATACGAGCAGTACTTC.

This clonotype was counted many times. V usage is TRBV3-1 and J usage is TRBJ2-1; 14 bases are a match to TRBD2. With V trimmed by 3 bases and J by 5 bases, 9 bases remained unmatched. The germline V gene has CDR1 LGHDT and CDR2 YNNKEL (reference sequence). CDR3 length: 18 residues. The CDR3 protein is CASSHPAGTSGGNNEQFF. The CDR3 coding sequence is TGTGCCAGCAGCCATCCCGCCGGGACTAGCGGGGGTAACAATGAGCAGTTCTTC.

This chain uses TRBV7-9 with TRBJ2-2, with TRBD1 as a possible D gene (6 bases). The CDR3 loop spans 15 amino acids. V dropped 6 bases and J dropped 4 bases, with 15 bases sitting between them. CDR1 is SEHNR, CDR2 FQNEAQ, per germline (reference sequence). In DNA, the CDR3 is TGTGCCAGCAGTTTGTCGGGACATCGCACCGGGGAGCTGTTTTTT. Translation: CASSLSGHRTGELFF.

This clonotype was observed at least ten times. As DNA, the CDR3 is TGTGCCATCGCGGGACAGGGGACCGAAAAACTGTTTTTT. Translating gives CAIAGQGTEKLFF. The chain employs TRBV10-3 and TRBJ1-4, with 10 bases identical to TRBD1. The J segment lost 8 bases and the V segment lost 8 bases, leaving 5 bases of the junction unmatched. The CDR3 totals 13 residues. CDR1 and CDR2 from the germline V gene are ENHRY and SYGVKD.

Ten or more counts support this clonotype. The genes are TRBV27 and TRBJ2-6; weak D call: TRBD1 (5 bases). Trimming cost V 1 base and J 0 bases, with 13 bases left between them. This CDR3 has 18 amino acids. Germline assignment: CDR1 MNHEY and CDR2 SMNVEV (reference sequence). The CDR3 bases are TGTGCCAGCAGTTTATGGGCAGGGCCTCTCTCTGGGGCCAACGTCCTGACTTTC. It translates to CASSLWAGPLSGANVLTF.

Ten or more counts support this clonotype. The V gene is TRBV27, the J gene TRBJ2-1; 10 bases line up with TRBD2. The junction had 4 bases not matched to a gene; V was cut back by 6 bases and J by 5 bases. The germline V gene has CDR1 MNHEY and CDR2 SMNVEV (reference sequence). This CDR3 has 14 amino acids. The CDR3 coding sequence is TGTGCCAGCAGAGGACTAGCGGACCACAATGAGCAGTTCTTC. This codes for CASRGLADHNEQFF.

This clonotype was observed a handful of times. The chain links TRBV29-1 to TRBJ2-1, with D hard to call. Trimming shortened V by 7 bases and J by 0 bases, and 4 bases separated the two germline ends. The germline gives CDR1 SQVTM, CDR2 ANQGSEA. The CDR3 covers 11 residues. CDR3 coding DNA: TGCAGCGCCAGCTCCTACAATGAGCAGTTCTTC. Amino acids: CSASSYNEQFF.